Below are 5 T cell receptor beta chains sequenced from a single sample in a study of T cells in women clearing cervical HPV infection. Clones were sequenced by immunoSEQ multiplex PCR, and TCRdb holds only the in-frame ones, with some missing. The repertoire table contains approximately 16,000 clones. The material sequenced was blood buffy coat. These receptors originate from a woman between 18 and 69 years old with a cervical HPV16 infection that either progressed to CIN3+ or cleared (not recorded which).

Points on this clone: The read ends 3 residues early relative to the CDR3; the germline J gene fills the gap. The chain joins TRBV19 to TRBJ1-2, with 9 bases matching TRBD1. The J segment lost 2 bases and the V segment lost 5 bases, leaving 3 bases of the junction unmatched. The CDR3 is made up of 14 amino acids. CDR1 and CDR2 from the germline V gene are LNHDA and SQIVND (reference sequence). CDR3 loop: CASSPGTGNYGYTF. Incomplete CDR3 DNA: TGTGCCAGTAGTCCCGGGACAGGGAACTATGGC.

About this clone: Germline is not matched at one junction end, which may reflect a read error. The missing CDR3 end, 3 residues past where the read stops, is filled in from the germline J gene. This chain uses TRBV4-2 with TRBJ2-7, with TRBD1 matching 9 bases. This CDR3 comprises 15 residues. Germline V CDR1 and CDR2: LGHNA, YNFKEQ. CDR3 residues: CASSQDRGQGSEQYF. The part of the CDR3 DNA that was read is TGCGCCAGCAGCCAAGATAGAGGACAGGGGTCCGAG.

Details on this clone: The sequenced fragment ends 3 residues before the CDR3 boundary, so the rest is inferred from the germline J gene. The chain carries TRBV7-9 and TRBJ2-5, with 13 bases that match TRBD2. V lost 6 bases, J lost 5 bases, and 6 bases stayed unmatched. This CDR3 has 15 amino acids. Germline values: CDR1 SEHNR, CDR2 FQNEAQ (reference sequence). CDR3 amino acids: CASRLGTSGVETQYF. The DNA read from the CDR3 is TGTGCCAGCAGACTGGGGACTAGCGGGGTCGAGACC.

Partial CDR3 DNA: TGTGCCAGCAGCTTCCGACTAGCGGGAAAAGAGACC. As protein: CASSFRLAGKET. The CDR3, in full, reads CASSFRLAGKETQYF. The chain links TRBV5-4 to TRBJ2-5, with 11 nucleotides matching TRBD2. Read coverage stops 3 residues before the CDR3 terminus; the germline J gene supplies the remainder. Germline CDR1 and CDR2: SGHNT and YYREEE (reference sequence). There are 15 residues in the CDR3. V was clipped by 2 bases and J by 3 bases; unmatched bases: 3.

CDR3 loop: CASYGQGGYSNQPQHF. CDR3 bases read: TGTGCCAGTTACGGACAGGGAGGTTATAGCAATCAGCCC. V is TRBV2 and J is TRBJ1-5, with 8 bases aligning to TRBD1. Read sequence stops 3 residues before the CDR3 end, and the germline J gene provides the missing end. In germline, CDR1 is SNHLY, CDR2 FYNNEI. Trimming removed 9 bases from V and 0 bases from J; junction bases left unmatched: 10. The CDR3 loop spans 16 amino acids.